One sample yielded the 21 T cell receptor beta chains listed below, sequenced in a study of shared T cell receptors in the human thymus. The method was immunoSEQ multiplex PCR; TCRdb's version includes in-frame clones alone and lacks a portion of them. Among 720,000 or so clones listed, 80% to 90% were seen once. A further study also used this sample, focusing on human thymus T cells.

Source material: thymocytes. Receptors originate from a girl in the first two years of life with a congenital heart defect.

This chain joins TRBV5-1 and TRBJ2-7, with 10 bases fitting TRBD1. Looked up from germline, CDR1 is SGHRS and CDR2 is YFSETQ. V was pared by 1 base and J by 6 bases, with 7 bases of the junction left unmatched. The CDR3 has 15 amino acids. The CDR3 nucleotides read TGCGCCAGCAGCTTGTATCCCGGACAGGGGGGCGAGCAGTACTTC. Translating it yields CASSLYPGQGGEQYF.

On this clone itself: The sample holds other DNA sequences that translate to the same CDR3. The rearrangement uses TRBV7-3 and TRBJ1-1, with unresolved D. The CDR3 extends over 13 amino acids. From germline, CDR1 is SGHTA and CDR2 FQGTGA. V was pared by 1 base and J by 1 base, with 4 bases between. This CDR3 is CASSLRRNTEAFF. The CDR3 nucleotides are TGTGCCAGCAGCTTAAGGAGGAACACTGAAGCTTTCTTT.

The rearrangement uses TRBV28 and TRBJ2-4; 8 bases fit TRBD1. Germline trimming cut 3 bases from V and 7 bases from J; bases unmatched to any gene: 2. The germline V gene encodes CDR1 MDHEN and CDR2 SYDVKM. CDR3 length: 13 amino acids. The CDR3 DNA reads as TGTGCCAGCAGTTTGTCAGGGGGCAACATTCAGTACTTC. Protein sequence: CASSLSGGNIQYF.

The rearrangement joins TRBV6-5 to TRBJ1-2, with unresolved D. The CDR3 sequence is 13 residues long. With 6 bases removed from V and 5 bases from J, the gap between germline ends came to 13 bases. Per the germline V gene, CDR1 is MNHEY and CDR2 is SVGAGI. CDR3 amino acids: CASSHSSGYGYTF. In DNA, the CDR3 is TGTGCCAGCAGCCATAGTTCGGGGTATGGCTACACCTTC.

The chain joins TRBV2 to TRBJ1-4; TRBD1 matches 9 bases. This CDR3 is 15 amino acids long. V was pared by 6 bases and J by 6 bases, with 8 bases of the junction left unmatched. Germline V gene sequence: CDR1 SNHLY, CDR2 FYNNEI. The CDR3 region has the DNA TGTGCCAGCAGCGCGGACAGGGGCTGGGATGAAAAACTGTTTTTT. This codes for CASSADRGWDEKLFF.

V gene TRBV6-1 combines with J gene TRBJ1-5; D possibly corresponds to TRBD1 (5 bases). V was clipped by 6 bases and J by 4 bases, with 13 bases between them. The germline V gene has CDR1 MNHNS and CDR2 SASEGT. CDR3 length: 14 residues. CDR3 region: CASRQTADNQPQHF. CDR3 nucleotide sequence: TGTGCCAGCAGGCAGACAGCAGATAATCAGCCCCAGCATTTT.

CDR3 nucleotides: TGTGCCAGCAGTGAAGTGTTGAGGGGACTAGCGGGGTACAATGAGCAGTTCTTC. Encoded protein: CASSEVLRGLAGYNEQFF. The chain is built from TRBV6-1 and TRBJ2-1; 13 bases fit TRBD2. The CDR3 length is 18 residues. Germline V gene data show CDR1 as MNHNS and CDR2 as SASEGT. With 1 base clipped from V and 4 bases from J, the junction kept 7 bases outside the gene matches.

This chain links TRBV10-3 with TRBJ2-7; weak D call: TRBD1 (6 bases). With 8 bases removed from V and 0 bases from J, the gap between germline ends came to 20 bases. The germline V gene has CDR1 ENHRY and CDR2 SYGVKD. This CDR3 has 16 amino acids. CDR3 protein: CAIGYFWGTSSYEQYF. The CDR3 region has the DNA TGTGCCATCGGGTATTTCTGGGGGACAAGCTCCTACGAGCAGTACTTC.

This chain joins TRBV15 and TRBJ1-1; D not resolved. Germline CDR1 is LNHNV and CDR2 is YYDKDF (reference sequence). This CDR3 is built from 14 residues. The germline V and J ends were trimmed by 1 base and 4 bases, with 10 bases remaining between them. CDR3 amino acids: CATSRVSVVTEAFF. The CDR3 DNA follows: TGTGCCACCAGCAGAGTGTCAGTCGTCACTGAAGCTTTCTTT.

In its sample, this clone was seen once. This chain connects TRBV6-1 to TRBJ1-4, with 9 bases identical to TRBD1. This CDR3 has 15 amino acids. The V gene end was trimmed by 6 bases and the J gene end by 10 bases; junction bases not matched to a gene: 12. Germline CDR1 is MNHNS and CDR2 is SASEGT. The CDR3 DNA reads TGTGCCAGCAGGGCGTCCTGGACAGGGGCTGGAAAACTGTTTTTT. Its translation is CASRASWTGAGKLFF.

The sample holds one count of this clone. The chain joins TRBV7-9 to TRBJ2-1; 8 positions match TRBD1. The junction had 14 bases not matched to a gene; V was cut back by 2 bases and J by 8 bases. Germline CDR1 is SEHNR and CDR2 is FQNEAQ (reference sequence). This CDR3 region has 17 residues. The CDR3 DNA sequence: TGTGCCAGCAGCTTACCCCACGACAGGGGATGGGTCGATGAGCAGTTCTTC. This gives the protein CASSLPHDRGWVDEQFF.

The chain carries TRBV29-1 and TRBJ1-2; D gene unclear. Trimming took off 3 bases at V and 3 bases at J, with 2 bases between the two ends. The CDR3 runs to 10 residues. Germline V CDR1 and CDR2: SQVTM, ANQGSEA. The CDR3: CSVDYYGYTF. The CDR3 coding sequence is TGCAGCGTTGACTACTATGGCTACACCTTC.

V and J are TRBV14 and TRBJ2-7; 9 bases map to TRBD1. V lost 3 bases, J lost 2 bases, and 8 bases stayed unmatched. Germline values: CDR1 SGHDN, CDR2 FVKESK. The CDR3 has 16 amino acids. The chain's CDR3 is CASSQGTGGNPYEQYF. CDR3 DNA sequence: TGTGCCAGCAGCCAGGGAACAGGGGGCAATCCCTACGAGCAGTACTTC.

This chain links TRBV9 with TRBJ1-4, with 9 bases matching TRBD1. Germline trimming cut 4 bases from V and 6 bases from J; bases unmatched to any gene: 7. CDR3 size: 15 residues. CDR1 is SGDLS, CDR2 YYNGEE, per germline. DNA of the CDR3: TGTGCCAGCAGCTCATGTGGGGACAGGGATGAAAAACTGTTTTTT. Protein sequence: CASSSCGDRDEKLFF.

The chain joins TRBV6-1 to TRBJ1-1; 12 nucleotides line up with TRBD1. The CDR3 length is 17 residues. Trimming cost V 2 bases and J 5 bases; bases outside gene matches: 9. Germline CDR1 MNHNS, CDR2 SASEGT. This chain's CDR3 is CASSEMRDRGRGTEAFF. The CDR3 DNA follows: TGTGCCAGCAGTGAAATGAGGGACAGGGGGCGCGGGACTGAAGCTTTCTTT.

V is TRBV4-2 and J is TRBJ2-2; 7 nucleotides agree with TRBD2. The CDR3 is 17 residues long. After removal of 0 bases from V and 5 bases from J, the junction contained 9 bases not matched to a gene. CDR1 and CDR2 from the germline V gene are LGHNA and YNFKEQ. This CDR3 is CASSQDRPLAETGELFF. The DNA of the CDR3 is TGTGCCAGCAGCCAAGATCGGCCGCTAGCGGAGACCGGGGAGCTGTTTTTT.

The chain joins TRBV6-5 to TRBJ2-3; D may be TRBD2 (5 bases). Trimming shortened V by 8 bases and J by 0 bases, and 15 bases separated the two germline ends. Germline V gene data show CDR1 as MNHEY and CDR2 as SVGAGI. The CDR3 is 15 amino acids. CDR3 sequence: CASEKRYRSTDTQYF. CDR3 DNA sequence: TGTGCCAGCGAGAAGCGGTATCGGAGCACAGATACGCAGTATTTT.

The chain couples TRBV7-8 to TRBJ1-5; possible D gene TRBD1, 6 bases. Trimming stripped 5 bases from V and 6 bases from J, with 14 bases between. CDR1 is SGHVS, CDR2 FQNEAQ, per germline. This CDR3 contains 14 residues. The CDR3 is CASSLRGSSQPQHF. The CDR3 DNA reads TGTGCCAGCAGCCTGAGGGGGTCTAGTCAGCCCCAGCATTTT.

The V gene is TRBV5-6, the J gene TRBJ2-1; D is uncertain. CDR3 length: 13 amino acids. V lost 0 bases, J lost 5 bases, and 6 bases lay in between. In germline, CDR1 is SGHDT, CDR2 YYEEEE. DNA for the CDR3: TGTGCCAGCAGCTTGGGCCGAGACAATGAGCAGTTCTTC. Residues: CASSLGRDNEQFF.

V usage is TRBV5-6 and J usage is TRBJ2-4, with D possibly matching TRBD1 (6 bases). The CDR3 consists of 15 residues. The germline V gene has CDR1 SGHDT and CDR2 YYEEEE. Trimming removed 0 bases at V and 8 bases at J, with 15 bases between. The CDR3 reads CASSLVSRPGDIQYF. The CDR3 nucleotides read TGTGCCAGCAGCTTGGTCTCCAGGCCAGGGGACATTCAGTACTTC.

The rearrangement uses TRBV21-1 and TRBJ1-2; TRBD1 is taken as the D call from the table, unchecked against the DNA. TRBV21-1 is marked as a pseudogene. The CDR3 consists of 14 residues. CDR3 sequence reads: CASRWTGGIYGYTF. DNA for the CDR3: TGTGCCAGCAGGTGGACAGGGGGTATCTATGGCTACACCTTC.